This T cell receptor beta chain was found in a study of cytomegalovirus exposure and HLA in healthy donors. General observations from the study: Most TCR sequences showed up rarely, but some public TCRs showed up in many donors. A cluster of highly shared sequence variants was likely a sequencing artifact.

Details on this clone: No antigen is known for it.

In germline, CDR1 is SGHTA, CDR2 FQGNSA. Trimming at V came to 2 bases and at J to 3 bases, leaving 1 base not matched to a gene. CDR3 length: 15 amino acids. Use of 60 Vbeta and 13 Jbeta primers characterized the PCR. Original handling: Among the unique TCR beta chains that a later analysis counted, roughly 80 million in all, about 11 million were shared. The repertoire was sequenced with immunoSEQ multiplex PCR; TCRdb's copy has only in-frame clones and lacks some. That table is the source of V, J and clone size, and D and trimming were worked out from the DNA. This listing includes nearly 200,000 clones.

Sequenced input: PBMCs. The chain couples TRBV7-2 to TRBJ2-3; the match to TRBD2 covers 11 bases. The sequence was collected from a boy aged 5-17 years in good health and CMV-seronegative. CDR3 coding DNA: TGTGCCAGCAGCTTACTAGCGGGGGGAACAGATACGCAGTATTTT. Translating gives CASSLLAGGTDTQYF.